This TCR beta chain was retrieved from a study of post-analysis software for immune sequencing data. Study summary: Patients had relapsing-remitting, secondary progressive or progressive-relapsing multiple sclerosis; some lacked subtype. Points from the study as a whole: Five TRBV segments occurring more often in patients than controls included TRBV5-6, TRBV5-1 and TRBV20-1.

TCR beta cDNA libraries included unique molecular identifiers. TCRdb re-derived calls from the PCR reads in MiXCR, one entry per CDR3 protein. The profile shows roughly 540,000 distinct CDR3 sequences, 30% to 40% of them singletons. Turning to this clonotype: Its antigen is not identified.

The CDR3 is made up of 16 amino acids. This sequence joins TRBV21-1 and TRBJ2-1; the listed D gene, TRBD2, was not tested against the DNA. TRBV21-1 is termed a pseudogene. This TCR was recovered from a girl aged 2-17 years with multiple sclerosis. The specimen was blood. CDR3 bases: TGTGCCAGCGTGGGTTCAATGTGGCGGGCTAACAATGAGCAGTTCTTC. Its protein product is CASVGSMWRANNEQFF.